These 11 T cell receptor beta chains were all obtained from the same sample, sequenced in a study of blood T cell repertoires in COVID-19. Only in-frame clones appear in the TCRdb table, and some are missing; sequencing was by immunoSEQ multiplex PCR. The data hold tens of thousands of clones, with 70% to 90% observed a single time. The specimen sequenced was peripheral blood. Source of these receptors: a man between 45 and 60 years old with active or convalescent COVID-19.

The CDR3 sequence is CASSFYSAERGGYNEQFF. The CDR3 nucleotides are TGTGCCAGCAGCTTTTATTCTGCGGAGCGGGGGGGTTACAATGAGCAGTTCTTC. The chain employs TRBV11-3 and TRBJ2-1, with 10 positions matching TRBD2. The CDR3 has 18 amino acids. With V trimmed by 3 bases and J by 4 bases, 12 bases remained unmatched. Germline lookup yields CDR1 SGHNT and CDR2 YENEEA.

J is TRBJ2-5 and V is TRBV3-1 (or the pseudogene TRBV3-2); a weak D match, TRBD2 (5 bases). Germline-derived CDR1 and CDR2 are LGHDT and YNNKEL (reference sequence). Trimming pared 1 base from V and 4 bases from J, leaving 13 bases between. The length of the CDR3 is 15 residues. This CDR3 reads CASSQVGPRGETQYF. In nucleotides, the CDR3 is TGTGCCAGCAGCCAAGTAGGTCCACGGGGAGAGACCCAGTACTTC.

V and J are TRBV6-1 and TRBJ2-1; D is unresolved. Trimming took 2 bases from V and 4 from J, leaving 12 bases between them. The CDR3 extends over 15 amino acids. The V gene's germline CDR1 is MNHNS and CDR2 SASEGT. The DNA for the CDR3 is TGTGCCAGCAGTGAATATCCCCAGATTTACAATGAGCAGTTCTTC. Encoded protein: CASSEYPQIYNEQFF.

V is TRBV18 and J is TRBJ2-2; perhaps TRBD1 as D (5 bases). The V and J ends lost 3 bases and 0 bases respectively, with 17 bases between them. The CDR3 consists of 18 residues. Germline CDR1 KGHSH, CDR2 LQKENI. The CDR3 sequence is CASSPLPSRASNTGELFF. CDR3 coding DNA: TGTGCCAGCTCACCGCTCCCGAGCAGGGCGTCGAACACCGGGGAGCTGTTTTTT.

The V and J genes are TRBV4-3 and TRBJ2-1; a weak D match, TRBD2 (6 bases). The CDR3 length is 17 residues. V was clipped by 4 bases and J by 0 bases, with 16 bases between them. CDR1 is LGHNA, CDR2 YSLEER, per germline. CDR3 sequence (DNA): TGCGCCAGCAGCCGGCGACCTGACGGGGGCTCCTACAATGAGCAGTTCTTC. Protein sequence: CASSRRPDGGSYNEQFF.

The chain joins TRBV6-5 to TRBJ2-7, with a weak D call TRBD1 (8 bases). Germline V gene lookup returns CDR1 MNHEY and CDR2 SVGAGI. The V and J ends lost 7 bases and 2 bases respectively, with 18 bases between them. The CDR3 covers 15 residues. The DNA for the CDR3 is TGTGCCAGCACTATCGACAGGGGAGGGACCTACGAGCAGTACTTC. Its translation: CASTIDRGGTYEQYF.

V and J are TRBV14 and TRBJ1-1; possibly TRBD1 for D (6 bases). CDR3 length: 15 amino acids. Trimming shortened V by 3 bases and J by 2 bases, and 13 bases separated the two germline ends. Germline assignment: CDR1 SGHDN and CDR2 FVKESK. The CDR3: CASSQPGTYNTEAFF. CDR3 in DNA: TGTGCCAGCAGCCAGCCGGGGACATATAACACTGAAGCTTTCTTT.

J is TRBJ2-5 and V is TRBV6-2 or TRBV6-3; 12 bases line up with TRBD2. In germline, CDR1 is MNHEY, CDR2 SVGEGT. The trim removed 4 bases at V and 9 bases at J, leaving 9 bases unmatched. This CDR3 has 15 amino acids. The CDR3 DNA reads TGTGCCAGCAGTTCTCCCGGGACTAGCGGGTTGGCCCAGTACTTC. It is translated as CASSSPGTSGLAQYF.

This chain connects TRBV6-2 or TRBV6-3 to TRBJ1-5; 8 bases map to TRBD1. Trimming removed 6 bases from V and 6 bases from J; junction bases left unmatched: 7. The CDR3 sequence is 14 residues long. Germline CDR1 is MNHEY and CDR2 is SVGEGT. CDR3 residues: CASSQDRASQPQHF. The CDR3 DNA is TGTGCCAGCAGCCAGGACAGGGCTAGTCAGCCCCAGCATTTT.

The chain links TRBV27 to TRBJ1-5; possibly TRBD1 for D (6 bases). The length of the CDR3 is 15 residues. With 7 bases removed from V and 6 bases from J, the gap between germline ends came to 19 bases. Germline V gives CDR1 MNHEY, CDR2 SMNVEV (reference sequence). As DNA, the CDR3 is TGTGCCAGCAACGACGTCGGGGGGCCGGGTCAGCCCCAGCATTTT. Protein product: CASNDVGGPGQPQHF.

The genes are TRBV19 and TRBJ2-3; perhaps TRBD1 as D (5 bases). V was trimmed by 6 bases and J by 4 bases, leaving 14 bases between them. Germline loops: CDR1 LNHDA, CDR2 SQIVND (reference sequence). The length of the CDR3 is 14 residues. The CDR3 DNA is TGTGCCAGTAGGGGCAGGGTTAGTTCAGATACGCAGTATTTT. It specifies CASRGRVSSDTQYF.